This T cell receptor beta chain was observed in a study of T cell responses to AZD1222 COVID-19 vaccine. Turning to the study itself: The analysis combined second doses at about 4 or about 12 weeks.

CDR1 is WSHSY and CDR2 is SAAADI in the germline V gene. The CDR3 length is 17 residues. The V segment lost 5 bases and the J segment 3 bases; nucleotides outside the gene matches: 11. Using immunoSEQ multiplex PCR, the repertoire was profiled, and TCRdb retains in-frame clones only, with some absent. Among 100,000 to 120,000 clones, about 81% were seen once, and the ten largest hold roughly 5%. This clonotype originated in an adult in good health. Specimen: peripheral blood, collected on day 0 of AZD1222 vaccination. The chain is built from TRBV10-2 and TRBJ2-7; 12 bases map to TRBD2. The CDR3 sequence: CASSPLASGRASYEQYF. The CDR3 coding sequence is TGCGCCAGCAGTCCCCTGGCTAGCGGGAGGGCGAGCTACGAGCAGTACTTC.